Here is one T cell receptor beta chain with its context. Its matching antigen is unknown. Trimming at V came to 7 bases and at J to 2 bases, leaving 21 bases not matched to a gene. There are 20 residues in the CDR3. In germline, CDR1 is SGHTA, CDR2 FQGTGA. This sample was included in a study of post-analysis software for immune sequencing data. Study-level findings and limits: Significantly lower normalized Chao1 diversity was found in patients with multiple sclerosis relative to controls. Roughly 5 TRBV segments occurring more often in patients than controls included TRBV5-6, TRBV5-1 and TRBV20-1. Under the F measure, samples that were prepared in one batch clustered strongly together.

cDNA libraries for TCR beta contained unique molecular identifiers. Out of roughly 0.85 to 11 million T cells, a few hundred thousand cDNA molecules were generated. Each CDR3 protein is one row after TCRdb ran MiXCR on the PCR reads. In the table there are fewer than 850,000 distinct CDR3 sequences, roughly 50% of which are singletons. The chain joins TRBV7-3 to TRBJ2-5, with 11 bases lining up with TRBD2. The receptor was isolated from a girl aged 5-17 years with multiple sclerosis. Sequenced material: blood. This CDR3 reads CASIPLGGGETSGTQETQYF. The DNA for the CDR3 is TGTGCCAGCATCCCCCTGGGGGGAGGGGAGACTAGCGGGACTCAAGAGACCCAGTACTTC.